Listed here are 16 T cell receptor beta chains from one sample, sequenced in a study of blood T cell repertoires in COVID-19. Clones were read by immunoSEQ multiplex PCR, and TCRdb kept only the in-frame ones, dropping some. Among about 210,000 clones listed, around 85% were seen once. Source material: PBMCs or T cells enriched from blood (not recorded which). The receptors derive from a man in his forties who had recovered from COVID-19.

This clone was found once. The V gene is TRBV27, the J gene TRBJ2-1; 8 bases match TRBD2. Germline V lookup: CDR1 MNHEY, CDR2 SMNVEV (reference sequence). With V trimmed by 8 bases and J by 3 bases, 3 bases remained unmatched. This CDR3 region has 13 residues. CDR3 amino acids: CASGTSGYNEQFF. CDR3 in DNA: TGTGCCAGCGGAACTAGCGGCTACAATGAGCAGTTCTTC.

V is TRBV19 and J is TRBJ2-7, with 9 nucleotides matching TRBD2. This CDR3 contains 14 residues. The germline CDR1 and CDR2 sequences are LNHDA and SQIVND (reference sequence). V lost 5 bases, J lost 2 bases, and 4 bases stayed unmatched. CDR3 region: CASSLAGGPYEQYF. CDR3 coding DNA: TGTGCCAGTAGTTTGGCGGGAGGGCCCTACGAGCAGTACTTC.

The chain couples TRBV28 to TRBJ2-7; tentative D call: TRBD2 (6 bases). V dropped 5 bases and J dropped 3 bases, with 17 bases sitting between them. The germline V gene has CDR1 MDHEN and CDR2 SYDVKM. The CDR3 has 15 residues. The CDR3 bases are TGTGCCAGCAGTACCCCGGGCGGGGCGAGCTACGAGCAGTACTTC. Its protein product is CASSTPGGASYEQYF.

This clone was counted only a few times. This chain uses TRBV7-9 with TRBJ2-7; D is possibly TRBD1 (6 bases). The germline V and J ends were trimmed by 5 bases and 4 bases, with 9 bases remaining between them. The CDR3 length is 12 residues. CDR1 is SEHNR, CDR2 FQNEAQ, per germline (reference sequence). In DNA, the CDR3 is TGTGCCAGCAGCCTAGGACAGTACGAGCAGTACTTC. Amino acid sequence: CASSLGQYEQYF.

The chain links TRBV20-1 to TRBJ2-7; tentative D call: TRBD1 (6 bases). This CDR3 comprises 11 residues. Germline CDR1 and CDR2: DFQATT and SNEGSKA (reference sequence). V was trimmed by 6 bases and J by 3 bases, leaving 9 bases between them. CDR3 in amino acids: CSAPDSYEQYF. DNA of the CDR3: TGCAGTGCCCCGGACAGCTACGAGCAGTACTTC.

The gene calls are TRBV19 and TRBJ2-3; D not certain. Trimming took 0 bases from V and 0 from J, leaving 13 bases between them. The CDR3 is made up of 17 amino acids. Germline V gives CDR1 LNHDA, CDR2 SQIVND (reference sequence). CDR3 nucleotides: TGTGCCAGTAGTATAGATCTCCAGGTCGGCAGCACAGATACGCAGTATTTT. Translating it yields CASSIDLQVGSTDTQYF.

This rearrangement joins TRBV3-1 (or the pseudogene TRBV3-2) to TRBJ2-3; 8 bases fit TRBD1. Germline V gives CDR1 LGHDT, CDR2 YNNKEL (reference sequence). Trimming cost V 5 bases and J 2 bases; bases outside gene matches: 6. This CDR3 region has 15 residues. The DNA for the CDR3 is TGTGCCAGCAGCAAATCAGGGGGCCCCACAGATACGCAGTATTTT. It is translated as CASSKSGGPTDTQYF.

The chain links TRBV3-1 (or the pseudogene TRBV3-2) to TRBJ2-1; TRBD1 might be the D (6 bases). The germline V gene has CDR1 LGHDT and CDR2 YNNKEL (reference sequence). Trimming left V 0 bases short and J 0 bases short, with 12 bases between. This CDR3 spans 17 amino acids. CDR3 nucleotide sequence: TGTGCCAGCAGCCAAGATAGAGGGGGACGCTCCTACAATGAGCAGTTCTTC. It yields the protein CASSQDRGGRSYNEQFF.

This chain connects TRBV11-2 to TRBJ2-5, with D hard to call. Germline V gene data show CDR1 as SGHAT and CDR2 as FQNNGV. Trimming shortened V by 4 bases and J by 5 bases, and 11 bases separated the two germline ends. The CDR3 spans 13 residues. CDR3 loop: CASSSRNMETQYF. The DNA for the CDR3 is TGTGCCAGCAGCTCTCGAAACATGGAGACCCAGTACTTC.

With regard to this clone: At one end the junction does not follow the germline gene, possibly because of a read error. The chain couples TRBV19 to TRBJ1-5; tentatively, D is TRBD1 (5 bases). The germline gives CDR1 LNHDA, CDR2 SQIVND (reference sequence). The CDR3 spans 13 residues. The CDR3 reads CASSISRQSRSYF. CDR3 nucleotide sequence: TGTGCCAGTAGTATAAGCCGACAGAGTCGATCATATTTT.

The V call is TRBV3-1 (or the pseudogene TRBV3-2), the J call TRBJ2-1; tentative D call: TRBD2 (6 bases). This CDR3 is 15 amino acids long. The ends were cut back, 5 bases at V and 0 bases at J, with 11 bases in the middle. Germline V gene sequence: CDR1 LGHDT, CDR2 YNNKEL (reference sequence). CDR3 DNA: TGTGCCAGCAGCGGGGGACTGATCTCCTACAATGAGCAGTTCTTC. This encodes CASSGGLISYNEQFF.

This clone has only a few counts. The J gene is TRBJ2-7, the V gene TRBV29-1, with D uncertain. Germline CDR1 SQVTM, CDR2 ANQGSEA. This CDR3 is built from 12 residues. Trimming stripped 1 base from V and 3 bases from J, with 7 bases between. DNA for the CDR3: TGCAGCGTTGAAGTTGCAGGCTACGAGCAGTACTTC. Its translation is CSVEVAGYEQYF.

The rearrangement joins TRBV6-5 to TRBJ2-7, with TRBD1 matching over 8 bases. Germline CDR1 and CDR2: MNHEY and SVGAGI. The junction had 6 bases not matched to a gene; V was cut back by 7 bases and J by 1 base. CDR3 length equals 14 residues. The CDR3 DNA is TGTGCCAGCACCGGGACAGGCCTTTCCTACGAGCAGTACTTC. It yields the protein CASTGTGLSYEQYF.

In DNA form, the CDR3 reads TGTGCCAGCAGCTTAAGAGCGGAGACGCAAGAGACCCAGTACTTC. Its protein product is CASSLRAETQETQYF. The rearrangement uses TRBV7-9 and TRBJ2-5; D perhaps matches TRBD2 (5 bases). V lost 2 bases and J lost 2, with 12 bases in between. This CDR3 contains 15 residues. Per the germline V gene, CDR1 is SEHNR and CDR2 is FQNEAQ (reference sequence). Filled out from reference TRBV7-9 and TRBJ2-5, the complete variable domain reads DTGVSQNPRHKITKRGQNVTFRCDPISEHNRLYWYRQTLGQGPEFLTYFQNEAQLEKSRLLSDRFSAERPKGSFSTLEIQRTEQGDSAMYLCASSLRAETQETQYFGPGTRLLVL.

V is TRBV2 and J is TRBJ2-1, with 11 bases identical to TRBD2. Germline lookup yields CDR1 SNHLY and CDR2 FYNNEI. The CDR3 contains 15 residues. Trimming removed 6 bases from V and 9 bases from J; junction bases left unmatched: 10. CDR3 loop: CASSPGLAEKSEQFF. The CDR3 DNA follows: TGTGCCAGCAGCCCGGGACTAGCGGAAAAAAGTGAGCAGTTCTTC.

There are a few counts of this clone. The sample contains more than one DNA sequence encoding this CDR3. J is TRBJ2-7 and V is TRBV27, with D possibly being TRBD1 (7 bases). V gave up 6 bases and J gave up 2 bases, with 14 bases separating them. This CDR3 is built from 14 residues. CDR1 MNHEY and CDR2 SMNVEV come from the germline V gene (reference sequence). Here the CDR3 DNA reads TGTGCCAGCAGGCGGGCAGGGGGGACCTACGAGCAGTACTTC. This sequence encodes CASRRAGGTYEQYF.